This TCR beta chain was identified in a study of cytomegalovirus exposure and HLA in healthy donors. Study-level background: In an early release, HLA-typed donors contributed some 80 million unique TCR sequences.

The PCR was carried out with 60 Vbeta primers and 13 Jbeta primers. Assay used: immunoSEQ multiplex PCR; TCRdb lists only in-frame clones, some missing. The table lists around 150,000 clones, about 74% of them singletons. Whole-study findings and limits: Both high specificity and high sensitivity reportedly marked the classifier's diagnosis of cytomegalovirus status. There was a cluster of highly shared sequence variants that was likely a sequencing artifact.

CDR3 length: 15 residues. The trim removed 2 bases at V and 2 bases at J, leaving 2 bases unmatched. The germline gives CDR1 SGHTA, CDR2 FQGNSA. On this clone itself: Its antigen remains unidentified.

The origin of this receptor is a man in his forties in good health and CMV-seronegative. Sequencing was done on a sample of PBMCs. The chain links TRBV7-2 to TRBJ2-3; 9 bases agree with TRBD2. Here the CDR3 DNA reads TGTGCCAGCAGCTTACGACTAGCGGACACAGATACGCAGTATTTT. Its translation: CASSLRLADTDTQYF.